This record concerns one T cell receptor (beta chain) sequence. Its matching antigen is unknown. This sample was taken from a study of T cell responses to AZD1222 COVID-19 vaccine. Produced via immunoSEQ multiplex PCR; TCRdb's table is partial and in-frame only. The sample has roughly 150,000 clones; 90% to 95% are singletons. Broader study findings: Vaccine-associated CD4 TCRs spanned spike, dominant at 160-218 and 743-854. A reported finding is that nearly half of spike-specific TCRs target unmutated variant regions. Most donors were white British, females outnumbered males, and clonal diversity was possibly underestimated.

Sequences were derived from peripheral blood, sampled 28 days after the second AZD1222 dose. The receptor comes from an adult who received the AZD1222 COVID-19 vaccine.

DNA for the CDR3: TGTGCCAGCAGCCCCTTTGGGGGTAGCGGTTACAATGAGCAGTTCTTC. This sequence encodes CASSPFGGSGYNEQFF. J is TRBJ2-1 and V is TRBV9, with D perhaps TRBD2 (6 bases). The ends were cut back, 4 bases at V and 4 bases at J, with 18 bases in the middle. The CDR3 has 16 amino acids. Germline V gene data show CDR1 as SGDLS and CDR2 as YYNGEE.